This T cell receptor beta chain comes out of a study of blood T cell repertoires in COVID-19. Overall study: Spain, Italy and the United States supplied samples that represented acute and convalescent COVID-19. In each case, the material was cDNA or gDNA derived from T cells, B-cell-depleted T cells, or PBMCs.

Per the study methods: Estimation of nucleated cell counts was performed using reference gene primer amplification. The protocol was immunoSEQ multiplex PCR, while the TCRdb copy is restricted to in-frame clones and leaves out a portion. That table is the source of V, J and clone size, and D and trimming were worked out from the DNA. The sample lists more than 200,000 clones; 88% were seen once. Germline lookup yields CDR1 SGHRS and CDR2 YFSETQ. CDR3 length: 16 residues. Trimming shortened V by 4 bases and J by 1 base, and 15 bases separated the two germline ends. Input material: peripheral blood. The receptor's source is a human donor in a cohort sampled during active COVID-19. The rearrangement joins TRBV5-1 to TRBJ1-5; D possibly corresponds to TRBD1 (5 bases). CDR3 DNA sequence: TGCGCCAGCAGCCCTGGGTGGGGGGAGAGCAATCAGCCCCAGCATTTT. Translation: CASSPGWGESNQPQHF.